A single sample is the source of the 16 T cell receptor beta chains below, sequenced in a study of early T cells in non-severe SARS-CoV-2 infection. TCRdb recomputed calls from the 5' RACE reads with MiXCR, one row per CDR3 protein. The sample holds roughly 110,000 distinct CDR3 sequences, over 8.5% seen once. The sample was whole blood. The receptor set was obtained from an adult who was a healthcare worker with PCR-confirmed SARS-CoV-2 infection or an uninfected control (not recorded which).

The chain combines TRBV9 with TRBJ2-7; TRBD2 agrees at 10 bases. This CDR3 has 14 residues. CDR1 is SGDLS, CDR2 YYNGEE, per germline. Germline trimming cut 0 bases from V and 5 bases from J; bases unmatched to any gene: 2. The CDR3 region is CASSVDGTSDEQYF. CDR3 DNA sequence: TGTGCCAGCAGCGTAGACGGGACTAGCGACGAGCAGTACTTC.

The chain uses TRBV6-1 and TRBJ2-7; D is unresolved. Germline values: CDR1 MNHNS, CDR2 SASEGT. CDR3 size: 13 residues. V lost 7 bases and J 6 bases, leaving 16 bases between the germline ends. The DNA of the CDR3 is TGTGCCAGCATGAAAGGTAACCGAGGCGAGCAGTACTTC. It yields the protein CASMKGNRGEQYF.

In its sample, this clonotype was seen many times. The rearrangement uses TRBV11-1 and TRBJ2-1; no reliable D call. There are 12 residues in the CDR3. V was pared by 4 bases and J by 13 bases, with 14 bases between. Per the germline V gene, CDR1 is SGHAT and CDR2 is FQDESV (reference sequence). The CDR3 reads CASSSGPRQQFF. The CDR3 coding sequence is TGTGCCAGCAGCTCCGGACCGCGCCAACAGTTCTTC.

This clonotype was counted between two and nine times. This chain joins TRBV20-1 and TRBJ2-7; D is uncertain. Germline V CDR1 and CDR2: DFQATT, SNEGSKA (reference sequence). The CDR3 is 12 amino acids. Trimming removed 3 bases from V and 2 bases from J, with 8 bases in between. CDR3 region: CSASPATYEQYF. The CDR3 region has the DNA TGCAGTGCTAGTCCCGCCACCTACGAGCAGTACTTC.

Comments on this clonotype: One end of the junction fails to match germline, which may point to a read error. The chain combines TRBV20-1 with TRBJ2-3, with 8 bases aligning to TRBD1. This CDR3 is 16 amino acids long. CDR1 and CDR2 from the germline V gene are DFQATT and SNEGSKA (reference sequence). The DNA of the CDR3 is TGCAGTGCTAGAAGTGCGGGCAGGGGGCGCACAGATACGCAGTTTTTT. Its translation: CSARSAGRGRTDTQFF.

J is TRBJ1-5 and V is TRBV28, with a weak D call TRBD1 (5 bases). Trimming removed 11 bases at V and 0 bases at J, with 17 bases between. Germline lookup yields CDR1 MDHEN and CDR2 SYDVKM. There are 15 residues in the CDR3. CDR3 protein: CAGHPGPNSNQPQHF. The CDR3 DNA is TGTGCCGGACACCCGGGACCAAATAGCAATCAGCCCCAGCATTTT.

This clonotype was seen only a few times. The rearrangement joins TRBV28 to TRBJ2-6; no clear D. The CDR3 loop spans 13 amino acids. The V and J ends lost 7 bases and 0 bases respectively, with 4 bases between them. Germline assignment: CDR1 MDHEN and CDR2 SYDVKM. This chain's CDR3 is CASMHSGANVLTF. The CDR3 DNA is TGTGCCAGCATGCACTCTGGGGCCAACGTCCTGACTTTC.

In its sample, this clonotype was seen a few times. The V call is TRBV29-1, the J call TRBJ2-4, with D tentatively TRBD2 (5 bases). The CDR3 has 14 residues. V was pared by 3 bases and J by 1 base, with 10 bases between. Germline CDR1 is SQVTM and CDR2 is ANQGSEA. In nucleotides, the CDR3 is TGCAGCGTTGATGACGGGGTGGCCAAAAACATTCAGTACTTC. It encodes CSVDDGVAKNIQYF.

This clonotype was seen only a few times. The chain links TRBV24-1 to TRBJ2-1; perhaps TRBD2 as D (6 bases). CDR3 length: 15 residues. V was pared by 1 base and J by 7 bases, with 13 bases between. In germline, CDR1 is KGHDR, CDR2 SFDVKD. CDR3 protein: CATSDFGGAGNEQFF. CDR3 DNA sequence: TGTGCCACCAGTGATTTCGGCGGGGCTGGGAATGAGCAGTTCTTC.

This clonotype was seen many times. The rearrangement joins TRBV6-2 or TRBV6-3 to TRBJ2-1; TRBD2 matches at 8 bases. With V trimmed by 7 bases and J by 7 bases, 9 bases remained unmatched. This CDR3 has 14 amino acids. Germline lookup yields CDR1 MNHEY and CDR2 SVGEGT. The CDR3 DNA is TGTGCCAGCACCGGTGGGACTAGTGCAAATGAGCAGTTCTTC. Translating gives CASTGGTSANEQFF.

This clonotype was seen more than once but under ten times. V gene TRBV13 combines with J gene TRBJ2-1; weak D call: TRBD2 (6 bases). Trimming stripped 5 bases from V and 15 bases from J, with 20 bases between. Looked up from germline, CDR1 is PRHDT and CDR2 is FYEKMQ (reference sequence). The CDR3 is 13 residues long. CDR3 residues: CASSPGERENWFF. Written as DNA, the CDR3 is TGTGCCAGCAGCCCAGGCGAACGGGAGAACTGGTTCTTC.

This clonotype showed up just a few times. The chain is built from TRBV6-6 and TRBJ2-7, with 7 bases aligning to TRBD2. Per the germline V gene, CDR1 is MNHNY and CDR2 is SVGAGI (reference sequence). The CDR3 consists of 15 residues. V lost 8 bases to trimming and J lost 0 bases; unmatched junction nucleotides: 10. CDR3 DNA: TGTGCCAGCGGGATAGCGGGTACGAGCTCCTACGAGCAGTACTTC. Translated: CASGIAGTSSYEQYF.

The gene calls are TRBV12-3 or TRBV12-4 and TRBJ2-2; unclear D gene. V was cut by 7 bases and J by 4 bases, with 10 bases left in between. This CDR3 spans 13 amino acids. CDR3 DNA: TGTGCCAGCATCCCTGACGGCACCGGGGAGCTGTTTTTT. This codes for CASIPDGTGELFF.

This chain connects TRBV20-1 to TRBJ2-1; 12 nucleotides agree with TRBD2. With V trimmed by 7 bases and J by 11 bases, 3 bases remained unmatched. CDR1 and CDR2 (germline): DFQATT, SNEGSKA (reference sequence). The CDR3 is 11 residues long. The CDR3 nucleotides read TGCAGTGGACTAGCGGGAGTACAGCAGTTCTTC. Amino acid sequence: CSGLAGVQQFF.

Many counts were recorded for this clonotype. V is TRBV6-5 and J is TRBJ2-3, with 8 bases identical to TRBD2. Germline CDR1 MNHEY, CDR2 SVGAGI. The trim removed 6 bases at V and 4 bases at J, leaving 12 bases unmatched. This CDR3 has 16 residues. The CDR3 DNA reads TGTGCCAGCAGCCCCATGGGGCTAGCGGGTTCAGATACGCAGTATTTT. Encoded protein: CASSPMGLAGSDTQYF.

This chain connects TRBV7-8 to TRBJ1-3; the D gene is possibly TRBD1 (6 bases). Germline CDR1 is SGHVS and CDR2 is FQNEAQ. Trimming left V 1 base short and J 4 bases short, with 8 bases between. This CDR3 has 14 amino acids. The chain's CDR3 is CASSLEGQGNTIYF. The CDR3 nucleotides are TGTGCCAGCAGCTTAGAGGGACAAGGAAACACCATATATTTT.